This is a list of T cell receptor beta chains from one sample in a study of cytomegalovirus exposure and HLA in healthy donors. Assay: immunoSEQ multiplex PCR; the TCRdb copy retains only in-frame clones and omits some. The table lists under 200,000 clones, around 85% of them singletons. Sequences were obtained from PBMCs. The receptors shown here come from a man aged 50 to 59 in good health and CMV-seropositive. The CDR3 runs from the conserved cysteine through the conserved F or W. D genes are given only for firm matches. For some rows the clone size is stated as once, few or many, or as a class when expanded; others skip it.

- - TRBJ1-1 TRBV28 TGTGCCAGCAGTCCCCCGGGGGAGAAAGCTTTCTTT CASSPPGEKAFF
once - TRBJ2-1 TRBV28 TGTGCCAGCTACACGCGGGGCTCCTACAATGAGCAGTTCTTC CASYTRGSYNEQFF
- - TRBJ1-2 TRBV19 TGTGCCAGTAGTTCTTGGAGGGATGGCTACACCTTC CASSSWRDGYTF
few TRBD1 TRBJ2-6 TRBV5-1 TGCGCCAGCAGCTTGGCGGGACAGGGAAACTCTGGGGCCAACGTCCTGACTTTC CASSLAGQGNSGANVLTF
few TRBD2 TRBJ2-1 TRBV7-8 TGTGCCAGGGCACTAGCGGGATTCTACAATGAGCAGTTCTTC CARALAGFYNEQFF
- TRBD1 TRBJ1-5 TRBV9 TGTGCCAGCAGCTCAGGGACAGATTATCAGCCCCAGCATTTT CASSSGTDYQPQHF
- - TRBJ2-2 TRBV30 TGTGCCTGGATAGGCAGGCCCACCGGGGAGCTGTTTTTT CAWIGRPTGELFF
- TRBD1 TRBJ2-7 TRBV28 TGTGCCAGCAGTTTCGCCGACAGGGGAGGCGAGCAGTACTTC CASSFADRGGEQYF
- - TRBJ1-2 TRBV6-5 TGTGCCAGCAGTTACTCGAACTCCCCTGGCTACACCTTC CASSYSNSPGYTF
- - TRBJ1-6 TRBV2 TGCGCCAGCAACGGGGTATTGGGTTCACCCCTCCACTTT CASNGVLGSPLHF
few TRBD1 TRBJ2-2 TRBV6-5 TGTGCCAGCAGTTACTTTACTGACAGGGGAGACGGGGAGCTGTTTTTT CASSYFTDRGDGELFF
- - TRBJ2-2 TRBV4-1 TGCGCCAGCAGCCAAGACCGCGGGAACACCGGGGAGCTGTTTTTT CASSQDRGNTGELFF
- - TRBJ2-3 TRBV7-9 TGTGCCAGCAGCTTCCTGGGGGCGCGGGTGGCAGATACGCAGTATTTT CASSFLGARVADTQYF
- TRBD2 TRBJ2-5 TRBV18 TGTGCCAGCTCGTCGACTAGCGGGGGAGAGACCCAGTACTTC CASSSTSGGETQYF
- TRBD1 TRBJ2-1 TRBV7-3 TGTGCCAGCAGCTTTACAGGGGGCAATGATGAGCAGTTCTTC CASSFTGGNDEQFF
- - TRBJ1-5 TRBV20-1 TGCAGTGCCCGTGGCGGGGGGCCCCAGCATTTT CSARGGGPQHF
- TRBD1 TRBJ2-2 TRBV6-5 TGTGCCAGCAGCCAAGACAGGGGTAACACCGGGGAGCTGTTTTTT CASSQDRGNTGELFF
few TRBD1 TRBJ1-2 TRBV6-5 TGTGCCAGCCGGGACAGCCTCTATGGCTACACCTTC CASRDSLYGYTF
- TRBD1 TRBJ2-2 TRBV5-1 TGCGCCAGCCGGGACAGCTCGAACACCGGGGAGCTGTTTTTT CASRDSSNTGELFF